The present entry profiles one T cell receptor beta chain with its context. The antigen remains unidentified. V trimming: 1 base; J trimming: 3 bases; junction bases outside the gene matches: 11. Germline-derived CDR1 and CDR2 are SGHTA and FQGNSA. The CDR3 covers 17 residues. Sequencing was performed with immunoSEQ multiplex PCR; in TCRdb, only in-frame clones are kept and a portion is missing. The repertoire has roughly 70,000 clones, more than 75% of them found once; the top ten carry about 0.66%. The data are from a study of OX40 agonist ivuxolimab in advanced cancers. In the study overall: Patients were dosed with the agonistic anti-OX40 (CD134) antibody ivuxolimab. Under the entry rules, prior anti-PD-1, anti-PD-L1 or anti-CTLA-4 therapy was allowed, and 40% had some. Study-wide results and caveats: Researchers did not determine the expanded peripheral T cells' antigen specificity.

Patients with autoimmune history or systemic immunosuppression were excluded. The TCR sequence derives from an adult with an advanced solid tumor such as melanoma, head and neck, liver or kidney cancer. Here the sequenced sample was CD4+ or CD8+ T cells sorted from blood, taken in a trial of the OX40 agonist ivuxolimab. This chain joins TRBV7-2 and TRBJ2-7; 8 nucleotides line up with TRBD1. CDR3 in amino acids: CASSLEGPGTGYYEQYF. Here the CDR3 DNA reads TGTGCCAGCAGCTTAGAGGGCCCCGGGACAGGATACTACGAGCAGTACTTC.